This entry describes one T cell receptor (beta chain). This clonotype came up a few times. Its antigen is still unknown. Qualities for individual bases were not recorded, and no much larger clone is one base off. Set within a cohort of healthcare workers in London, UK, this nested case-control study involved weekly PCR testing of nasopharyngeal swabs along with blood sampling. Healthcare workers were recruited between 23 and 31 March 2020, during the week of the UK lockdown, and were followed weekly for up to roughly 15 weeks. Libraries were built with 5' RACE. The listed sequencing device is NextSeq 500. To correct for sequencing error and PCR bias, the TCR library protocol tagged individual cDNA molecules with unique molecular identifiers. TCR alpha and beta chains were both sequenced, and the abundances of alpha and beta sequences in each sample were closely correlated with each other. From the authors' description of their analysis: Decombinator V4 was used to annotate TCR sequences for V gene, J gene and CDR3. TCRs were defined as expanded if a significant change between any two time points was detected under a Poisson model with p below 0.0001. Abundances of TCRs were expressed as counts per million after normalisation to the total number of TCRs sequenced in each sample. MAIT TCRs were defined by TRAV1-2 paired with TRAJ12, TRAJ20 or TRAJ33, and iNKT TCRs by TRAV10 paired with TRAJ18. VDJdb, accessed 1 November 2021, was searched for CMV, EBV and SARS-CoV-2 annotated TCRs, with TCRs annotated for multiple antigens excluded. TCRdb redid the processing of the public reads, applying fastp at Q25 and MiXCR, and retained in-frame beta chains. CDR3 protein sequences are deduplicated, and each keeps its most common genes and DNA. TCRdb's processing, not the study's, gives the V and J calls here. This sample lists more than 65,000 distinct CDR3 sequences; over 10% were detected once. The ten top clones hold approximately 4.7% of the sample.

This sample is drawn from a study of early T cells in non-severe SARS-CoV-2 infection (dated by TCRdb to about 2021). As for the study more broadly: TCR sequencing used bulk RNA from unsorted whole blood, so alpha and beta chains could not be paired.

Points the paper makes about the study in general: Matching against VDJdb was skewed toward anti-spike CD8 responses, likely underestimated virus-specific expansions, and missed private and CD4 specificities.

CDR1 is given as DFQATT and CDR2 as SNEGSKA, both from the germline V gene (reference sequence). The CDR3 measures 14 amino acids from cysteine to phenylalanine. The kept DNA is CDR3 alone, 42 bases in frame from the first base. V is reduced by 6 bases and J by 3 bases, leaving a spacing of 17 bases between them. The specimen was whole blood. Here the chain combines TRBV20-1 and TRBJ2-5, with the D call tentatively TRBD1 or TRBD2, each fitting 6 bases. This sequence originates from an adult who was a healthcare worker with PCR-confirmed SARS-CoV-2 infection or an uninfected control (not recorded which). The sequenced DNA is TGCAGTGCCCCAACCCGGAGGGGGAAAGAGACCCAGTACTTC. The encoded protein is CSAPTRRGKETQYF.